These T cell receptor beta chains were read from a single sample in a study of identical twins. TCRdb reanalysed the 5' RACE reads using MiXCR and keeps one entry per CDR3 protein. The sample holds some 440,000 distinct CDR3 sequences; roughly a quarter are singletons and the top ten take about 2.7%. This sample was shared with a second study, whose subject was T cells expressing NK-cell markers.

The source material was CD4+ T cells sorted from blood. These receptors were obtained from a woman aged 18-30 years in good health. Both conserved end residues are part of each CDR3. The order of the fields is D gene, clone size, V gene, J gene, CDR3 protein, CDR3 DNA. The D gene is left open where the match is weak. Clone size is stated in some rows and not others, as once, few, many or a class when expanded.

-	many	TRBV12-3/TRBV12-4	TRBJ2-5	CASSLLETQYF	TGTGCCAGCAGTTTGCTAGAGACCCAGTACTTC
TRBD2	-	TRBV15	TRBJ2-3	CATSRSGSTDTQYF	TGTGCCACCAGCCGTAGCGGGAGTACAGATACGCAGTATTTT
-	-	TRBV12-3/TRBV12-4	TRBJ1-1	CASSRRHEAFF	TGTGCCAGCAGCAGACGACACGAAGCTTTCTTT
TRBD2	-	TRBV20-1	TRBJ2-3	CSATPGTSGTNTQYF	TGCAGTGCTACTCCCGGGACTAGCGGGACGAATACGCAGTATTTT
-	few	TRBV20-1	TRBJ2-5	CSATYLGRGFEETQYF	TGCAGTGCTACTTACTTGGGACGCGGTTTCGAGGAGACCCAGTACTTC
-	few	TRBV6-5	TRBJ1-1	CASSYSRGTEAFF	TGTGCCAGCAGTTACTCAAGGGGGACTGAAGCTTTCTTT
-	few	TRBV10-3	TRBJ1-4	CAISDGGGTGEKLFF	TGTGCCATCAGTGATGGAGGGGGTACCGGTGAAAAACTGTTTTTT
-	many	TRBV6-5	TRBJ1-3	CASRSQGLGNTIYF	TGTGCCAGCAGGTCCCAGGGGCTTGGAAACACCATATATTTT
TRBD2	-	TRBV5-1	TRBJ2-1	CASSLTSGGSYNEQFF	TGCGCCAGCAGCTTGACTAGCGGGGGTTCCTACAATGAGCAGTTCTTC
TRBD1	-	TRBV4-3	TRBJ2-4	CASSQDIRTGKNIQYF	TGCGCCAGCAGCCAAGATATCAGGACAGGGAAAAACATTCAGTACTTC
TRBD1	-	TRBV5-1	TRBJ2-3	CASRTGFNTDTQYF	TGCGCCAGCCGGACAGGGTTTAATACAGATACGCAGTATTTT
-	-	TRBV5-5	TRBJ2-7	CASSRGGSPYEQYF	TGTGCCAGCAGCAGGGGCGGGTCTCCCTACGAGCAGTACTTC
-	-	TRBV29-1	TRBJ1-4	CSVQGSDEKLFF	TGCAGCGTTCAAGGGAGTGATGAAAAACTGTTTTTT
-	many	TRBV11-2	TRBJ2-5	CASSQKETQYF	TGTGCCAGCAGCCAAAAAGAGACCCAGTACTTC
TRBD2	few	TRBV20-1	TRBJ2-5	CSATGTSGAEQETQYF	TGCAGTGCCACCGGGACTAGCGGGGCTGAGCAAGAGACCCAGTACTTC
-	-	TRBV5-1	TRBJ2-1	CASSLALRNNEQFF	TGCGCCAGCAGCTTGGCCCTGCGGAACAATGAGCAGTTCTTC
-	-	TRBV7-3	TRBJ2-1	CASSTDRNNEQFF	TGTGCCAGCAGCACGGACAGAAACAATGAGCAGTTCTTC
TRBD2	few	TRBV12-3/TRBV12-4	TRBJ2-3	CASSLSPGTSVFADTQYF	TGTGCCAGCAGTTTATCCCCGGGGACTAGCGTGTTCGCAGATACGCAGTATTTT
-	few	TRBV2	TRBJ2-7	CAKTLARASYEQYF	TGTGCCAAGACCTTAGCGCGCGCCTCCTACGAGCAGTACTTC
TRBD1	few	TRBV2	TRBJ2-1	CASREGQGAKNEQFF	TGTGCCAGCAGAGAGGGACAGGGGGCGAAAAATGAGCAGTTCTTC
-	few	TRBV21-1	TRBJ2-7	CASSLPPREYHYEQYF	TGTGCCAGCAGCCTTCCCCCAAGGGAATACCACTACGAGCAGTACTTC
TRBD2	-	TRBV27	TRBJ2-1	CASSLVSSGSTEQFF	TGTGCCAGCAGTTTAGTTTCTAGCGGGAGTACTGAGCAGTTCTTC
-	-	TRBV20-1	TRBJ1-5	CSAMGQRVSPQHF	TGCAGTGCCATGGGTCAACGGGTTTCGCCCCAGCATTTT
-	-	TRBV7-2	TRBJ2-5	CASRSTSKETQYF	TGTGCCAGCAGATCGACCTCAAAAGAGACCCAGTACTTC
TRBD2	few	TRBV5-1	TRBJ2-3	CASSLAGGPVRDTQYF	TGCGCCAGCAGCTTGGCGGGAGGGCCTGTGAGAGATACGCAGTATTTT
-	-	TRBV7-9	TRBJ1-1	CASNVNTEAFF	TGTGCCAGCAATGTGAACACTGAAGCTTTCTTT
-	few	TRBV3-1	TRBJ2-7	CASSRSTAHYEQYF	TGTGCCAGCAGCCGTTCGACAGCTCACTACGAGCAGTACTTC
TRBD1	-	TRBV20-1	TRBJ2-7	CSAGTDLSYEQYF	TGCAGTGCAGGGACAGATCTCTCCTACGAGCAGTACTTC
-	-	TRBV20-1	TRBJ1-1	CSAVTGTNTEAFF	TGCAGTGCCGTTACCGGGACTAACACTGAAGCTTTCTTT
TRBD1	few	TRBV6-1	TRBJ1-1	CASSKSRQGANTEAFF	TGTGCCAGCAGTAAATCCCGACAGGGGGCGAACACTGAAGCTTTCTTT
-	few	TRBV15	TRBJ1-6	CATSRGTLGAYNSPLHF	TGTGCCACCAGCAGAGGGACATTGGGGGCCTATAATTCACCCCTCCACTTT
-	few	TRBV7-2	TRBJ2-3	CASSLEPIPDTQYF	TGTGCCAGCAGCTTAGAGCCCATCCCGGATACGCAGTATTTT
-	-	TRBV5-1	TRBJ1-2	CASSLAARYGYTF	TGCGCCAGCAGCTTGGCAGCCCGCTATGGCTACACCTTC
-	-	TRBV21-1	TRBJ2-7	CASSKALKGNEQYF	TGTGCCAGCAGCAAAGCGCTTAAGGGCAACGAGCAGTACTTC
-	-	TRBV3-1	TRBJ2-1	CASSSRVEGNEQFF	TGTGCCAGCAGCTCCCGGGTAGAGGGCAATGAGCAGTTCTTC
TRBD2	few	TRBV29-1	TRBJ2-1	CSVGGSGVYNEQFF	TGCAGCGTTGGGGGTAGCGGGGTATACAATGAGCAGTTCTTC
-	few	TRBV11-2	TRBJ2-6	CASSHSYSGANVLTF	TGTGCCAGCAGTCATTCGTACTCTGGGGCCAACGTCCTGACTTTC
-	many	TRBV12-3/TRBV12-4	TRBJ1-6	CASSLEVDSGSPLHF	TGTGCCAGCAGTTTAGAGGTGGACTCGGGGTCACCCCTCCACTTT
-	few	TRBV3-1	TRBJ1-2	CASSQGAGRYGYTF	TGTGCCAGCAGCCAAGGGGCAGGCCGTTATGGCTACACCTTC
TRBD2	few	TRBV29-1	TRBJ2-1	CSVVTSGGFSYNEQFF	TGCAGCGTTGTTACTAGCGGCGGGTTCTCCTACAATGAGCAGTTCTTC
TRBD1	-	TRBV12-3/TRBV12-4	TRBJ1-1	CASSRGGQGTGEAFF	TGTGCCAGCAGCCGCGGGGGACAGGGGACGGGTGAAGCTTTCTTT
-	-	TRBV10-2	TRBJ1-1	CASSDLGTAAGAFF	TGCGCCAGCAGTGACCTGGGGACCGCGGCGGGGGCTTTCTTT
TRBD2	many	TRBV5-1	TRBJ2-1	CASSLSTSGSNEQFF	TGCGCCAGCAGCTTGTCGACTAGCGGGAGCAATGAGCAGTTCTTC
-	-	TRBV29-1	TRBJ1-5	CSVAGPNSNQPQHF	TGCAGCGTTGCGGGGCCGAATAGCAATCAGCCCCAGCATTTT
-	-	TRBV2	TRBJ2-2	CASRDLERTNTGELFF	TGTGCCAGCAGGGACCTCGAGCGGACGAACACCGGGGAGCTGTTTTTT
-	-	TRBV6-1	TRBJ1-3	CASSQGGSGNTIYF	TGTGCCAGCAGCCAAGGGGGCTCTGGAAACACCATATATTTT
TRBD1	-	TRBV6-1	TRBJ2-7	CASRWDRGSSYEQYF	TGTGCCAGCAGGTGGGACAGGGGTAGCTCCTACGAGCAGTACTTC
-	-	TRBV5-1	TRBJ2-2	CASSPGRANTGELFF	TGCGCCAGCAGTCCGGGAAGAGCTAACACCGGGGAGCTGTTTTTT
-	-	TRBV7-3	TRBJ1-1	CASSMTAFTEAFF	TGTGCCAGCAGCATGACAGCATTTACTGAAGCTTTCTTT
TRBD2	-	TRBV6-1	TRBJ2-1	CASRPGLVGGNEQFF	TGTGCCAGCAGGCCGGGACTAGTGGGAGGCAATGAGCAGTTCTTC
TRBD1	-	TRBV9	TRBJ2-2	CASNRDRNTGELFF	TGTGCCAGCAACCGGGACAGAAACACCGGGGAGCTGTTTTTT
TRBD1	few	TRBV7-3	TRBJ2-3	CATLLQTGSTDTQYF	TGTGCCACCCTACTCCAGACAGGGTCCACAGATACGCAGTATTTT
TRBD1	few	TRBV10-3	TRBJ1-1	CAISDSGTGRTEAFF	TGTGCCATCAGTGATTCTGGGACAGGGAGGACCGAAGCTTTCTTT
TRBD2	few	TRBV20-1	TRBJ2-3	CSARDELAGGRDTQYF	TGCAGTGCTAGAGATGAGCTAGCGGGGGGGAGAGATACGCAGTATTTT
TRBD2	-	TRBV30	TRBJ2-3	CAWSLSGRGADTQYF	TGTGCCTGGAGTCTTAGCGGGAGGGGGGCAGATACGCAGTATTTT